The present T cell receptor (beta chain) was sequenced within a study of T cell responses to AZD1222 COVID-19 vaccine. Study conclusions and caveats: Clonal diversity was possibly underestimated, and white British individuals and females predominated among donors. Repertoires were collected only later (after the peak T cell response had occurred). Spike-specific TCR depth and breadth grew after two AZD1222 doses. Baseline testing showed seropositivity in only six AZD1222 recipients.

Regarding this clone: The target antigen is unknown.

Libraries were prepared by immunoSEQ multiplex PCR; TCRdb keeps only in-frame clonotypes and omits some of them. The sample lists about 75,000 clones, 70% to 90% occurring once. V lost 3 bases, J lost 2 bases, and 2 bases stayed unmatched. The length of the CDR3 is 14 residues. Per germline, CDR1 KGHSH and CDR2 LQKENI. Sequenced material: peripheral blood, taken 28 days after the second dose of the MenACWY control vaccine. This sequence originates from an adult who received the MenACWY meningococcal vaccine as a control. The V call is TRBV18, the J call TRBJ1-2, with 8 bases fitting TRBD1. CDR3 residues: CASSPQGANYGYTF. The CDR3 nucleotides read TGTGCCAGCTCACCTCAGGGGGCGAACTATGGCTACACCTTC.